Listed below are T cell receptor beta chains from one sample, sequenced in a study of cytomegalovirus exposure and HLA in healthy donors. Repertoires were generated with immunoSEQ multiplex PCR, while TCRdb's copy carries only in-frame clones and drops some. The sample lists 100,000 to 150,000 clones, less than 80% occurring once. Material for sequencing was PBMCs. These receptors were taken from a man aged 25 to 40 in good health and CMV-seronegative. CDR3s leave out the opening cysteine and the closing phenylalanine or tryptophan. Fields, in order: V gene, CDR3 length, CDR3 protein.

V gene: TRBV13; CDR3 length: 12; CDR3 protein: ASSPAGGGDEQY
V gene: TRBV7-9; CDR3 length: 12; CDR3 protein: ASSLRGINRGYT
V gene: TRBV11-3; CDR3 length: 11; CDR3 protein: ASSFGGGETQY
V gene: TRBV4-2; CDR3 length: 17; CDR3 protein: ASSQAYGTGLALSGELF
V gene: TRBV19; CDR3 length: 10; CDR3 protein: ASLSGNTEAF
V gene: TRBV21-1; CDR3 length: 13; CDR3 protein: ASNLHASSYNEQF
V gene: TRBV19; CDR3 length: 10; CDR3 protein: ASSAEGSPLH
V gene: TRBV19; CDR3 length: 13; CDR3 protein: ASSTGGFDNSPLH
V gene: TRBV4-2; CDR3 length: 12; CDR3 protein: ASSQGFQGEEQY
V gene: TRBV2; CDR3 length: 11; CDR3 protein: ASAIRGSRWQF
V gene: TRBV6-6; CDR3 length: 12; CDR3 protein: ASRLGGGGTEAF
V gene: TRBV30; CDR3 length: 11; CDR3 protein: AWSVALTDTQY
V gene: TRBV6-6; CDR3 length: 13; CDR3 protein: ASSTTGAGANVLT
V gene: TRBV19; CDR3 length: 11; CDR3 protein: ASSLAAGEKLF
V gene: TRBV7-6; CDR3 length: 9; CDR3 protein: ASTGGGEAF
V gene: TRBV5-4; CDR3 length: 11; CDR3 protein: ASSPGDAYEQY
V gene: TRBV9; CDR3 length: 14; CDR3 protein: ASSAEGHYSNQPQH
V gene: TRBV7-9; CDR3 length: 13; CDR3 protein: SSSSTGGGFAEAF
V gene: TRBV28; CDR3 length: 13; CDR3 protein: ASSHGLLRQYGYT